These 20 T cell receptor beta chains were all obtained from the same sample, sequenced in a study of T cell clonality in common variable immunodeficiency. Produced via immunoSEQ multiplex PCR; TCRdb's table is partial and in-frame only. The sample has tens of thousands of clones, none seen only once. The sample comprised peripheral blood mononuclear cells. All receptors come from a person aged 18-70 years in good health.

This clone showed up many times. The CDR3 end is not reached by the read, which stops 3 residues before it; the germline J gene fills it in. The chain joins TRBV7-9 to TRBJ1-4, with 10 bases identical to TRBD1. This CDR3 spans 15 amino acids. The V segment lost 6 bases and the J segment 7 bases; nucleotides outside the gene matches: 8. Germline V lookup: CDR1 SEHNR, CDR2 FQNEAQ (reference sequence). CDR3 DNA (partial): TGTGCCAGCAGTTTCACGACAGGGGGCCTTGAAAAA. Translation: CASSFTTGGLEK. From start to end, the CDR3 is CASSFTTGGLEKLFF.

This clone was seen a handful of times. The read terminates 3 residues before the CDR3 end, so the remaining end is supplied by the germline J gene. The rearrangement links TRBV19 to TRBJ1-5; 11 bases line up with TRBD1. The CDR3 is made up of 16 amino acids. The V gene's germline CDR1 is LNHDA and CDR2 SQIVND (reference sequence). V lost 9 bases to trimming and J lost 5 bases; unmatched junction nucleotides: 12. CDR3 DNA, as far as it was read: TGTGCCAGCCAAGCCCCGGACAGGGGGCGAGATCAGCCC. It is translated as CASQAPDRGRDQP. The whole CDR3 reads CASQAPDRGRDQPQHF.

This clone has at least ten counts. The read gets to within 3 residues of the CDR3 end, and the germline J gene fills in the rest. The V gene is TRBV13, the J gene TRBJ1-5, with 7 bases that match TRBD1. This CDR3 is built from 15 residues. V gave up 4 bases and J gave up 0 bases; unmatched junction bases: 3. Looked up from germline, CDR1 is PRHDT and CDR2 is FYEKMQ (reference sequence). CDR3 loop: CASSSGQVSNQPQHF. The CDR3 bases that were read are TGTGCCAGCAGCTCAGGACAGGTTAGCAATCAGCCC.

This clone was picked up many times. The read ends 3 residues shy of where the CDR3 ends; the end is completed using the germline J gene. The rearrangement joins TRBV20-1 to TRBJ1-4, with TRBD1 matching 8 bases. CDR1 DFQATT and CDR2 SNEGSKA come from the germline V gene (reference sequence). V gave up 0 bases and J gave up 8 bases; unmatched junction bases: 11. The length of the CDR3 is 16 residues. CDR3 region: CSARDRRGQVGEKLFF. The DNA read from the CDR3 is TGCAGTGCTAGAGATCGGCGGGGACAGGTGGGGGAAAAA.

In regard to this clone: The read gets to within 3 residues of the CDR3 end, and the germline J gene fills in the rest. At the DNA level, this CDR3 is encoded by other sequences in the same sample as well. The chain links TRBV7-8 to TRBJ1-1; a possible D gene is TRBD1 (5 bases). Germline V lookup: CDR1 SGHVS, CDR2 FQNEAQ. This CDR3 is 16 amino acids long. Between the trimmed V and J ends, which lost 5 bases and 2 bases, there was a span of 18 bases. The sequenced CDR3 bases are TGTGCCAGCAGCCAGCCCAGGGCCAGGGTAAACACTGAA. This translates into CASSQPRARVNTE. The whole CDR3 protein is CASSQPRARVNTEAFF.

This clone was seen ten or more times. One junction end disagrees with the germline gene, perhaps due to a read error. The read finishes 3 residues shy of the CDR3 end, and the germline J gene is used to complete it. The V and J genes are TRBV5-4 and TRBJ1-1; D gene uncertain. Germline CDR1 and CDR2: SGHNT and YYREEE (reference sequence). The CDR3 is 14 amino acids. The CDR3 protein is CASSPPGRNPEAFF. The covered CDR3 bases are TGTGCCAGCAGCCCCCCCGGCAGGAACCCTGAA.

This clone was recorded at least ten times. The CDR3 end is not reached by the read, which stops 3 residues before it; the germline J gene fills it in. The chain links TRBV10-1 to TRBJ2-1; D is ambiguous. The V end lost 4 bases, the J end lost 1 base, and 23 bases lay between the germline ends. This CDR3 has 19 amino acids. Per germline, CDR1 WNHNN and CDR2 SYGVQD (reference sequence). CDR3 DNA (partial): TGCGCCAGCAGTGGGAGTCGGTCAGGCCCCGGAGTTTCCTACAATGAG. Its translation is CASSGSRSGPGVSYNE. Given in full, the CDR3 is CASSGSRSGPGVSYNEQFF.

This clone has a count of ten or more. The read finishes 3 residues shy of the CDR3 end, and the germline J gene is used to complete it. The genes are TRBV6-2 or TRBV6-3 and TRBJ1-2; D might be TRBD1 (6 bases). The CDR3 covers 12 residues. Germline-derived CDR1 and CDR2 are MNHEY and SVGEGT. Trimming stripped 7 bases from V and 2 bases from J, with 8 bases between. The sequenced CDR3 bases are TGTGCCAGCACAGACAGGAACTATGGC. Protein product: CASTDRNYG. The whole CDR3 protein reads CASTDRNYGYTF.

This clone was detected a few times. The read falls 3 residues short of the CDR3 end, and the missing part is taken from the germline J gene. The rearrangement joins TRBV20-1 to TRBJ2-1, with TRBD2 matching 9 bases. In germline, CDR1 is DFQATT, CDR2 SNEGSKA (reference sequence). With V trimmed by 0 bases and J by 7 bases, 7 bases remained unmatched. The CDR3 covers 15 residues. CDR3 sequence reads: CSARDVSGGINEQFF. Incomplete CDR3 DNA: TGCAGTGCTAGAGACGTTAGCGGGGGTATAAATGAG.

This clone was counted ten times or more. The read halts 3 residues ahead of the CDR3 end, with the missing end drawn from the germline J gene. This rearrangement joins TRBV28 to TRBJ2-3, with D unresolved. Looked up from germline, CDR1 is MDHEN and CDR2 is SYDVKM. The CDR3 has 12 residues. The germline V and J ends were trimmed by 2 bases and 3 bases, with 3 bases remaining between them. The CDR3: CASSLRTDTQYF. The sequenced part of the CDR3 DNA is TGTGCCAGCAGTTTACGGACAGATACG.

The table lists this clone with many counts. The read halts 3 residues ahead of the CDR3 end, with the missing end drawn from the germline J gene. The chain is built from TRBV13 and TRBJ2-2, with 8 bases matching TRBD1. Germline trimming cut 5 bases from V and 2 bases from J; bases unmatched to any gene: 4. CDR3 length: 15 amino acids. Germline CDR1 is PRHDT and CDR2 is FYEKMQ (reference sequence). The part of the CDR3 DNA that was read is TGTGCCAGCAGCCAGGACAGGGTCAACACCGGGGAG. This translates into CASSQDRVNTGE. In full, the CDR3 reads CASSQDRVNTGELFF.

Ten or more counts support this clone. With the read ending 3 residues before the CDR3 end, the germline J gene is used to fill in that end. This chain uses TRBV6-2 or TRBV6-3 with TRBJ2-1; D unresolved. This CDR3 has 12 amino acids. Germline lookup yields CDR1 MNHEY and CDR2 SVGEGT. Trimming left V 5 bases short and J 3 bases short, with 5 bases between. The CDR3 region is CASSTYYNEQFF. CDR3 DNA, as far as it was read: TGTGCCAGCAGTACCTACTACAATGAG.

In its sample, this clone was seen many times. Coverage ceases 3 residues before the CDR3 finishes, and the germline J gene fills in the end. This chain joins TRBV5-4 and TRBJ1-1; no definite D call. In germline, CDR1 is SGHNT, CDR2 YYREEE (reference sequence). This CDR3 spans 15 amino acids. Trimming left V 1 base short and J 0 bases short, with 10 bases between. Incomplete CDR3 DNA: TGTGCCAGCAGCTTGCCGAGGGCAATGAACACTGAA. Its translation is CASSLPRAMNTE. The full CDR3 reads CASSLPRAMNTEAFF.

This clone has ten or more counts. The read terminates 3 residues before the CDR3 end, so the remaining end is supplied by the germline J gene. V and J are TRBV11-2 and TRBJ1-1, with unresolved D. Germline CDR1 and CDR2: SGHAT and FQNNGV. CDR3 length equals 15 residues. Between the trimmed V and J ends, which lost 0 bases and 4 bases, there was a span of 12 bases. This CDR3 reads CASSLDSSMVTEAFF. The sequenced CDR3 bases are TGTGCCAGCAGCTTAGATAGTTCGATGGTCACTGAA.

This clone was counted ten times or more. The read finishes 3 residues shy of the CDR3 end, and the germline J gene is used to complete it. The rearrangement uses TRBV19 and TRBJ1-2; weak D call: TRBD1 (5 bases). This CDR3 comprises 15 residues. Germline values: CDR1 LNHDA, CDR2 SQIVND (reference sequence). V was shortened by 7 bases and J by 4 bases, with 19 bases between the two germline ends. The sequenced part of the CDR3 DNA is TGTGCCAGTACTTCTCTAGACAGAAATATCTATGGC. This gives the protein CASTSLDRNIYG. From start to end, the CDR3 is CASTSLDRNIYGYTF.

At least ten counts were recorded for this clone. Read coverage stops 3 residues before the CDR3 terminus; the germline J gene supplies the remainder. The chain couples TRBV7-8 to TRBJ2-3, with D perhaps TRBD2 (5 bases). The length of the CDR3 is 14 residues. Germline CDR1 and CDR2: SGHVS and FQNEAQ. V shed 5 bases and J shed 0 bases, with 9 bases lying between them. The CDR3 loop is CASSLGLSTDTQYF. The part of the CDR3 DNA that was read is TGTGCCAGCAGCCTCGGACTGAGCACAGATACG.

This clone was recorded at least ten times. The CDR3 end is not reached by the read, which stops 3 residues before it; the germline J gene fills it in. This sequence joins TRBV20-1 and TRBJ2-1, with TRBD2 as a possible D gene (5 bases). The germline V gene encodes CDR1 DFQATT and CDR2 SNEGSKA (reference sequence). The CDR3 runs 15 residues. V was cut by 3 bases and J by 0 bases, with 12 bases left in between. Partial CDR3 DNA: TGCAGTGCTAGGGCCCGCGAGGGCTCCTACAATGAG. It translates to CSARAREGSYNE. The entire CDR3 protein is CSARAREGSYNEQFF.

This clone appeared many times. The read ends 3 residues shy of where the CDR3 ends; the end is completed using the germline J gene. The rearrangement links TRBV7-2 to TRBJ1-2; 8 positions match TRBD1. The CDR3 runs 18 residues. J gave up 1 base and V 0 bases, and 10 bases lay outside the gene matches. Germline V lookup: CDR1 SGHTA, CDR2 FQGNSA. The part of the CDR3 DNA that was read is TGTGCCAGCAGCTTAGCAAAGACAGGGGCCACCTTTAACTATGGC. Translating it yields CASSLAKTGATFNYG. Given in full, the CDR3 is CASSLAKTGATFNYGYTF. The full variable domain, rest sourced from reference TRBV7-2 and TRBJ1-2, is GAGVSQSPSNKVTEKGKDVELRCDPISGHTALYWYRQSLGQGLEFLIYFQGNSAPDKSGLPSDRFSAERTGGSVSTLTIQRTQQEDSAVYLCASSLAKTGATFNYGYTFGSGTRLTVV.

In this sample, this clone turned up many times. Coverage ceases 3 residues before the CDR3 finishes, and the germline J gene fills in the end. The J gene is TRBJ2-3, the V gene TRBV10-3, with 15 positions matching TRBD2. With V trimmed by 6 bases and J by 6 bases, 7 bases remained unmatched. Germline values: CDR1 ENHRY, CDR2 SYGVKD. The CDR3 has 16 residues. The CDR3 is CAIRTGTSGRRDTQYF. Partial CDR3 DNA: TGTGCCATCAGAACAGGGACTAGCGGGAGGAGGGATACG.

This clone was seen repeatedly, ten times or more. The CDR3 end lies 3 residues beyond the end of the read and is filled in from the germline J gene. The V gene is TRBV5-4, the J gene TRBJ2-5, with TRBD1 matching 8 bases. CDR1 and CDR2 (germline): SGHNT, YYREEE (reference sequence). The CDR3 runs to 13 residues. The junction had 1 base not matched to a gene; V was cut back by 2 bases and J by 4 bases. The part of the CDR3 DNA that was read is TGTGCCAGCAGCTTTGGACAGGGAGAGACC. Its protein product is CASSFGQGET. The whole CDR3 region reads CASSFGQGETQYF.